The entry below gives a single T cell receptor (beta chain) sequence along with its context. Antigen unknown. Several immunoSEQ plates held equal portions of the genomic DNA taken from each subset. Repertoires were generated with immunoSEQ multiplex PCR, while TCRdb's copy carries only in-frame clones and drops some. This table holds approximately 720,000 clones, around 92% found once. Positively selected for CCR7, the CD45RO-negative cells used as naive CD8 cells excluded terminally differentiated effector memory CD45RA+ cells. The data originate from a study of shared clonotypes between healthy human individuals. Whole-study findings and limits: Sampling was confined to blood; repertoires within tissues likely differ.

The V gene lost 3 bases and the J gene lost 1 base, with 14 bases spanning the gap. The CDR3 runs 16 residues. Per germline, CDR1 SGHVS and CDR2 FNYEAQ. The sequencing sample was made of naive CD8+ T cells sorted from blood. The receptor's source is a man between 25 and 39 years old in good health. The genes are TRBV7-6 and TRBJ2-3, with D unclear. CDR3 residues: CASSFTRARGTDTQYF. CDR3 nucleotide sequence: TGTGCCAGCAGCTTTACTCGGGCTCGCGGCACAGATACGCAGTATTTT.